A selection of T cell receptor beta chains follows, all from one sample in a study of PD-L1 blockade in urothelial cancer. Produced via immunoSEQ multiplex PCR; TCRdb's table is partial and in-frame only. There are under 130,000 clones in the sample; around 85% occur only once, and approximately 2.4% lies in the top ten. The source was PBMCs, collected around atezolizumab (anti-PD-L1) treatment. The receptor set was obtained from a man aged 45-65 years with urothelial cancer. Each CDR3 is given without its conserved first and last residue. Fields, in order: V gene, clone size, J gene, CDR3 protein. For some rows the clone size is stated as once, few or many, or as a class when expanded; others skip it.

v_call: TRBV29-1
clone_size: NA
j_call: TRBJ1-2
cdr3_aa: SVGGQGIGYT

v_call: TRBV9
clone_size: NA
j_call: TRBJ2-3
cdr3_aa: ASSPSGTPTDTQY

v_call: TRBV19
clone_size: NA
j_call: TRBJ2-7
cdr3_aa: ASSIERGYEQY

v_call: TRBV6-5
clone_size: NA
j_call: TRBJ2-3
cdr3_aa: ASSYGLAGGTDTQY

v_call: TRBV4-2
clone_size: NA
j_call: TRBJ2-7
cdr3_aa: ASSQPGVYEQY

v_call: TRBV6-5
clone_size: NA
j_call: TRBJ2-1
cdr3_aa: ASSYIPSGSHNEQF

v_call: TRBV5-6
clone_size: NA
j_call: TRBJ2-5
cdr3_aa: ASSYTRRGETQY

v_call: TRBV19
clone_size: NA
j_call: TRBJ2-6
cdr3_aa: ASSGQLETGANVLT

v_call: TRBV7-3
clone_size: NA
j_call: TRBJ2-6
cdr3_aa: ASSSHAGTKVGANVLT

v_call: TRBV2
clone_size: once
j_call: TRBJ2-3
cdr3_aa: ASSEGTSSSTDTQY

v_call: TRBV5-1
clone_size: once
j_call: TRBJ2-1
cdr3_aa: ASSLISGAYNEQF

v_call: TRBV4-2
clone_size: NA
j_call: TRBJ2-3
cdr3_aa: ASSPSGSGSGDTQY

v_call: TRBV7-2
clone_size: NA
j_call: TRBJ1-5
cdr3_aa: ASSPQGASNQPQH

v_call: TRBV1
clone_size: NA
j_call: TRBJ2-7
cdr3_aa: TSSLLAPRDEQY

v_call: TRBV5-6
clone_size: NA
j_call: TRBJ2-3
cdr3_aa: ASSFVRGTDTQY

v_call: TRBV2
clone_size: NA
j_call: TRBJ1-5
cdr3_aa: ASRGGGVSNQPQH

v_call: TRBV5-1
clone_size: NA
j_call: TRBJ1-1
cdr3_aa: ASSLESQKAF

v_call: TRBV19
clone_size: NA
j_call: TRBJ1-2
cdr3_aa: ASTLKGNYGYT

v_call: TRBV11-2
clone_size: NA
j_call: TRBJ2-1
cdr3_aa: ASSPGLNNEQF

v_call: TRBV13
clone_size: NA
j_call: TRBJ2-1
cdr3_aa: ASSSQTRGREYNEQF

v_call: TRBV7-9
clone_size: NA
j_call: TRBJ2-5
cdr3_aa: ASSSAGLRRQETQY

v_call: TRBV6-5
clone_size: NA
j_call: TRBJ2-5
cdr3_aa: ASRTLGGETQY

v_call: TRBV2
clone_size: NA
j_call: TRBJ2-3
cdr3_aa: ASSDTGHYTDTQY

v_call: TRBV5-4
clone_size: NA
j_call: TRBJ1-1
cdr3_aa: ASSLPNTEAF

v_call: TRBV5-8
clone_size: NA
j_call: TRBJ1-1
cdr3_aa: ASSFNFGLDSNTEAF

v_call: TRBV6-5
clone_size: NA
j_call: TRBJ1-4
cdr3_aa: ASSTGWEKLF

v_call: TRBV28
clone_size: NA
j_call: TRBJ1-2
cdr3_aa: ASFSPLWGADRERGYGYT

v_call: TRBV19
clone_size: NA
j_call: TRBJ1-1
cdr3_aa: ASSSGTNTEAF

v_call: TRBV2
clone_size: NA
j_call: TRBJ1-1
cdr3_aa: ASIRDTEAF

v_call: TRBV7-9
clone_size: few
j_call: TRBJ1-1
cdr3_aa: ASSTRDDTEAF